The 11 T cell receptor beta chains below all came from one sample that was sequenced in a study of T-cell reconstitution after alpha-beta-depleted transplantation in children. A library of TCRbeta sequences, prepared with unique molecular identifiers, was generated. TCRdb fed the PCR reads into MiXCR, producing one record per CDR3 protein. The table records about 1,000,000 distinct CDR3 sequences, about 29% of them present only once. Sample: PBMCs, mostly from graft donor cells, taken 360 days after TCRalphabeta/CD19-depleted stem cell transplant. All receptors come from a boy younger than two who had a stem cell transplant for SCID, so the T cells may come from the graft donor.

This rearrangement joins TRBV7-2 to TRBJ2-5; D not certain. This CDR3 spans 14 amino acids. Trimming removed 0 bases at V and 5 bases at J, with 10 bases between. Germline V gene data show CDR1 as SGHTA and CDR2 as FQGNSA. CDR3 DNA: TGTGCCAGCAGCTTAGCCCTGTTGGGTGAGACCCAGTACTTC. Amino acid sequence: CASSLALLGETQYF.

The chain is built from TRBV4-2 and TRBJ2-4, with D perhaps assigned TRBD1 or TRBD2 (5 bases each). The CDR3 has 18 residues. Trimming removed 0 bases from V and 0 bases from J, with 15 bases in between. Germline CDR1 LGHNA, CDR2 YNFKEQ. The CDR3 coding sequence is TGTGCCAGCAGCCAAGAATTAGTCGGGGCCGTAGCCAAAAACATTCAGTACTTC. Translated: CASSQELVGAVAKNIQYF.

In this sample, this clonotype turned up a few times. CDR3 in DNA: TGTGCCAGCAGACCCGGACAGGGGGGTTCACCCCTCCACTTT. Its translation: CASRPGQGGSPLHF. The chain combines TRBV6-1 with TRBJ1-6; 10 bases are a match to TRBD1. The CDR3 contains 14 residues. The V gene's germline CDR1 is MNHNS and CDR2 SASEGT. J was trimmed by 9 bases and V by 6 bases; bases with no gene match: 5.

The chain recombines TRBV4-1 with TRBJ2-5, with a tentative D call TRBD1 (5 bases). Germline loops: CDR1 MGHRA, CDR2 YSYEKL. This CDR3 contains 17 residues. V was pared by 1 base and J by 2 bases, with 17 bases between. The CDR3 DNA is TGCGCCAGCAGCCAAGGAAAAGGGGTAACCGTACAAGAGACCCAGTACTTC. Translated, it gives CASSQGKGVTVQETQYF.

This clonotype was counted a few times. The V gene is TRBV5-5, the J gene TRBJ2-1; the match to TRBD2 covers 8 bases. In germline, CDR1 is SGHKS, CDR2 YYEKEE (reference sequence). The CDR3 has 15 residues. V lost 4 bases and J lost 3; bases outside the gene matches: 6. The CDR3 DNA sequence: TGTGCCAGCAGCGGGTTAGCGGGGAGCTACAATGAGCAGTTCTTC. It codes for CASSGLAGSYNEQFF.

The rearrangement joins TRBV20-1 to TRBJ2-5, with a possible D match to TRBD2 (6 bases). The germline V and J ends were trimmed by 8 bases and 4 bases, with 23 bases remaining between them. Germline-derived CDR1 and CDR2 are DFQATT and SNEGSKA (reference sequence). The CDR3 consists of 15 residues. The CDR3 loop is CSLEGGAAEPETQYF. CDR3 coding DNA: TGCAGTCTTGAAGGAGGGGCCGCCGAGCCAGAGACCCAGTACTTC.

In this sample, this clonotype turned up once. The genes are TRBV2 and TRBJ2-1; D is undetermined. Germline CDR1 SNHLY, CDR2 FYNNEI. The CDR3 contains 12 residues. V lost 6 bases and J lost 2, with 5 bases in between. The CDR3 DNA reads as TGTGCCAGCAGGGTTGCCTACAATGAGCAGTTCTTC. Encoded protein: CASRVAYNEQFF.

V is TRBV4-2 and J is TRBJ2-1, with 8 bases identical to TRBD2. The CDR3 is 16 residues long. Germline CDR1 is LGHNA and CDR2 is YNFKEQ. Trimming removed 2 bases from V and 2 bases from J; junction bases left unmatched: 5. CDR3 in amino acids: CASSQSAGGPYNEQFF. Here the CDR3 DNA reads TGTGCCAGCAGCCAATCGGCGGGGGGCCCCTACAATGAGCAGTTCTTC.

V usage is TRBV24-1 and J usage is TRBJ2-3; either TRBD1 or TRBD2 may fit D (5 bases each). The germline V gene has CDR1 KGHDR and CDR2 SFDVKD. V lost 5 bases, J lost 0 bases, and 5 bases lay in between. The CDR3 has 13 amino acids. Here the CDR3 DNA reads TGTGCCACCAGTGGGGACAGCACAGATACGCAGTATTTT. Translation: CATSGDSTDTQYF.

This clonotype was recorded at least ten times. A read error may produce the germline difference seen at one junction end. The chain uses TRBV5-1 and TRBJ2-1, with 8 positions matching TRBD1. The CDR3 runs to 14 residues. Germline CDR1 and CDR2: SGHRS and YFSETQ. CDR3 in DNA: TGTGCCAGCAGTGCCGGGACAGGTTACAATGAGCAGTTCTTC. Protein product: CASSAGTGYNEQFF. Looking up the rest from reference TRBV5-1 and TRBJ2-1 gives the full variable domain: KAGVTQTPRYLIKTRGQQVTLSCSPISGHRSVSWYQQTPGQGLQFLFEYFSETQRNKGNFPGRFSGRQFSNSRSEMNVSTLELGDSALYLCASSAGTGYNEQFFGPGTRLTVL.

The gene calls are TRBV28 and TRBJ1-5; D not resolved. This CDR3 has 16 amino acids. Per germline, CDR1 MDHEN and CDR2 SYDVKM. Trimming stripped 3 bases from V and 1 base from J, with 13 bases between. The CDR3 DNA reads as TGTGCCAGCAGTTTCCCCCAGGAGGCAAGCAATCAGCCCCAGCATTTT. Translated, it gives CASSFPQEASNQPQHF.